These 14 T cell receptor beta chains share one sample of origin, sequenced in a study of blood T cells in healthy people across ages. Next came a second PCR, run for roughly 6 to 11 cycles, which used a sample-barcoded 5' primer along with a J-beta primer mix. TCRdb reprocessed the 5' RACE reads with MiXCR, giving one entry per CDR3 protein. The sample contains 800,000 to 950,000 distinct CDR3 sequences, about 34% of which appear only once. The sequenced material came from blood. Every receptor here comes from a man between 18 and 35 years old in good health.

This clonotype was counted many times. The rearrangement links TRBV6-6 to TRBJ2-1, with 13 bases that match TRBD2. Germline CDR1 is MNHNY and CDR2 is SVGAGI (reference sequence). The trim removed 2 bases at V and 3 bases at J, leaving 1 base unmatched. CDR3 length equals 16 residues. The CDR3 here is CASSYRTSGGYNEQFF. CDR3 nucleotides: TGTGCCAGCAGTTACCGGACTAGCGGGGGCTACAATGAGCAGTTCTTC.

This clonotype was detected once. This may be a read error, as it is one base from a much larger clone. V is TRBV5-1 and J is TRBJ2-7, with 9 bases aligning to TRBD2. The J segment lost 7 bases and the V segment lost 2 bases, leaving 22 bases of the junction unmatched. Looked up from germline, CDR1 is SGHRS and CDR2 is YFSETQ. This CDR3 is 19 amino acids long. The CDR3 protein is CASSLGERGALISYNEQYF. The CDR3 bases are TGCGCCAGCAGCTTAGGCGAGCGGGGGGCCCTAATCTCCTACAATGAGCAGTACTTC.

This clonotype was seen a few times. The V and J genes are TRBV12-3 or TRBV12-4 and TRBJ1-1, with a possible D match to TRBD1 (5 bases). The CDR3 loop spans 11 amino acids. V was cut by 6 bases and J by 11 bases, with 13 bases left in between. CDR3 amino acids: CASSARGGAFF. The CDR3 nucleotides are TGTGCCAGCAGCGCTCGGGGGGGGGCTTTCTTT.

The chain combines TRBV5-5 with TRBJ1-2, with D tentatively TRBD1 (5 bases). The CDR3 extends over 13 amino acids. Trimming removed 3 bases at V and 3 bases at J, with 9 bases between. Germline CDR1 reads SGHKS; CDR2 reads YYEKEE (reference sequence). CDR3 bases: TGTGCCAGCAGCTGGGTAGGGGACTATGGCTACACCTTC. It specifies CASSWVGDYGYTF.

This clonotype was seen many times. The CDR3, as DNA: TGTGCCAGCACTGCGGACGCAGATACGCAGTATTTT. Amino acids: CASTADADTQYF. The chain uses TRBV25-1 and TRBJ2-3; D is uncertain. The germline gives CDR1 MGHDK, CDR2 SYGVNS. The CDR3 covers 12 residues. V lost 7 bases and J lost 4, with 9 bases in between.

The rearrangement joins TRBV27 to TRBJ2-2; the match to TRBD1 covers 8 bases. The CDR3 covers 14 residues. Germline V gene lookup returns CDR1 MNHEY and CDR2 SMNVEV (reference sequence). V lost 5 bases to trimming and J lost 7 bases; unmatched junction nucleotides: 6. CDR3 loop: CASSPGQGGGELFF. In DNA, the CDR3 is TGTGCCAGCAGTCCCGGACAGGGTGGCGGGGAGCTGTTTTTT.

This chain joins TRBV6-1 and TRBJ1-2; D is uncertain. The V gene's germline CDR1 is MNHNS and CDR2 SASEGT. V lost 0 bases to trimming and J lost 4 bases, with 12 bases between them. There are 15 residues in the CDR3. CDR3 amino acids: CASSEAEVRGYGYTF. The DNA for the CDR3 is TGTGCCAGCAGTGAAGCTGAGGTTCGGGGCTATGGCTACACCTTC.

Many counts were recorded for this clonotype. The CDR3 DNA reads as TGTGCCAGCAGGCTAGCGCACAATGAGCAGTTCTTC. As protein: CASRLAHNEQFF. V and J are TRBV12-3 or TRBV12-4 and TRBJ2-1; the D gene is possibly TRBD2 (6 bases). V was shortened by 6 bases and J by 5 bases, with 8 bases between the two germline ends. The CDR3 covers 12 residues.

A word on this clonotype: The junction differs from germline at one of its ends, possibly a read error. The chain is built from TRBV6-1 and TRBJ2-1; tentatively, D is TRBD2 (6 bases). The CDR3 spans 16 residues. The germline gives CDR1 MNHNS, CDR2 SASEGT. The CDR3 here is CASSESRGSSYNEQFF. CDR3 nucleotide sequence: TGTGCCAGCAGTGAATCGCGGGGCTCTTCCTACAATGAGCAGTTCTTT.

V usage is TRBV5-5 and J usage is TRBJ2-1; no definite D call. V was shortened by 3 bases and J by 7 bases, with 17 bases between the two germline ends. The CDR3 length is 15 residues. Germline loops: CDR1 SGHKS, CDR2 YYEKEE (reference sequence). The CDR3 reads CASSSRPSRENEQFF. The CDR3 bases are TGTGCCAGCAGCTCTCGACCTAGTCGAGAGAATGAGCAGTTCTTC.

About this clonotype: One base away lies a much larger clone, so this may be a sequencing read error. The chain employs TRBV29-1 and TRBJ2-4, with D unresolved. Germline V lookup: CDR1 SQVTM, CDR2 ANQGSEA. V was clipped by 7 bases and J by 1 base, with 5 bases between them. This CDR3 is built from 11 residues. CDR3 DNA: TGCAGCGGTCAGGCCAAAAACATTCAGTACTTC. It yields the protein CSGQAKNIQYF.

The chain uses TRBV9 and TRBJ2-7, with 7 bases that match TRBD1. The CDR3 runs 13 residues. CDR1 is SGDLS and CDR2 is YYNGEE in the germline V gene. V shed 0 bases, J shed 6 bases, and the junction held 3 bases outside the gene matches. The CDR3: CASSVEDRAEQYF. The DNA of the CDR3 is TGTGCCAGCAGCGTAGAAGACAGGGCCGAGCAGTACTTC.

The chain recombines TRBV4-1 with TRBJ2-1; D is unresolved. Per the germline V gene, CDR1 is MGHRA and CDR2 is YSYEKL. This CDR3 is 16 amino acids long. Trimming removed 0 bases from V and 2 bases from J, with 11 bases in between. CDR3 in DNA: TGCGCCAGCAGCCAAGAACCCCGGTCGACCTACAATGAGCAGTTCTTC. The encoded protein is CASSQEPRSTYNEQFF.

The V call is TRBV11-2, the J call TRBJ2-1, with D maybe TRBD1 (6 bases). The J call could be wrong; TRBJ2-7 is a better fit for the DNA end. This CDR3 has 15 amino acids. The germline V gene encodes CDR1 SGHAT and CDR2 FQNNGV. The CDR3 is CASSSRGTAYNEQYF. CDR3 in DNA: TGTGCCAGCAGCTCGAGGGGGACCGCCTACAATGAGCAGTACTTC.